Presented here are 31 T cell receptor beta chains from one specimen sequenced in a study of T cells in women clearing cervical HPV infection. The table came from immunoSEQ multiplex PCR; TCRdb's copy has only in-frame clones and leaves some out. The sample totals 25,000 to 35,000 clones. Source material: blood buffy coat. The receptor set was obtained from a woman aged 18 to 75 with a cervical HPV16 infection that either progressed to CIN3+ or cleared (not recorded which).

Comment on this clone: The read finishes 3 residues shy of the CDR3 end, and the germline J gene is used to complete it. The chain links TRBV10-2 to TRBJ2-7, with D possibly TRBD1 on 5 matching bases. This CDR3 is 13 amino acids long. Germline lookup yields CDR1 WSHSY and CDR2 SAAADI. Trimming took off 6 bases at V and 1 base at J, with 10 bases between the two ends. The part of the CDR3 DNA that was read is TGCGCCAGCAGCCCAGACAGTTCCTACGAG. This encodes CASSPDSSYE. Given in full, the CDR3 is CASSPDSSYEQYF.

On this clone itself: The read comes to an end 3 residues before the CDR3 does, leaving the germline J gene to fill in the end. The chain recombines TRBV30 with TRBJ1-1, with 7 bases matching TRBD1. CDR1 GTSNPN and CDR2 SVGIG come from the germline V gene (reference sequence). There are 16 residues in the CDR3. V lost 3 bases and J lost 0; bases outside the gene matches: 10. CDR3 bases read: TGTGCCTGGAGAGGGGTTGACAGGGCGATGAACACTGAA. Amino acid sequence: CAWRGVDRAMNTE. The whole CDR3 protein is CAWRGVDRAMNTEAFF.

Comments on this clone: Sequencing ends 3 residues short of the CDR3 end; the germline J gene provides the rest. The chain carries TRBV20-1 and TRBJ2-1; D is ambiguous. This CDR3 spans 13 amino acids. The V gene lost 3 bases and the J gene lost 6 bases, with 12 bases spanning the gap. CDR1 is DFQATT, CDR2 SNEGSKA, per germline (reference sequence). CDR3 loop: CSARPNFPNEQFF. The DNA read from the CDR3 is TGCAGTGCTAGGCCTAATTTCCCCAATGAG.

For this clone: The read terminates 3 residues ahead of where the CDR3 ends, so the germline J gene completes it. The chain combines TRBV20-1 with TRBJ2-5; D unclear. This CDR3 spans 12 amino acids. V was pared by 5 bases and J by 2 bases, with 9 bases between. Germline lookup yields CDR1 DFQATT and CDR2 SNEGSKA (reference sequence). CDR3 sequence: CSAPGLQETQYF. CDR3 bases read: TGCAGTGCTCCTGGCCTTCAAGAGACC.

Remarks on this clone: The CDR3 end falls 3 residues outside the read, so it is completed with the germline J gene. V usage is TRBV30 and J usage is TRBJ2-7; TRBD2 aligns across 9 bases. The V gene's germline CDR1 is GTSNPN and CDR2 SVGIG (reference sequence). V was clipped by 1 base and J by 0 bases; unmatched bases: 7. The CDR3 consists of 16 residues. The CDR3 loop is CAWSGPLAGSSYEQYF. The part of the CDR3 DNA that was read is TGTGCCTGGAGTGGACCCCTAGCGGGGAGCTCCTACGAG.

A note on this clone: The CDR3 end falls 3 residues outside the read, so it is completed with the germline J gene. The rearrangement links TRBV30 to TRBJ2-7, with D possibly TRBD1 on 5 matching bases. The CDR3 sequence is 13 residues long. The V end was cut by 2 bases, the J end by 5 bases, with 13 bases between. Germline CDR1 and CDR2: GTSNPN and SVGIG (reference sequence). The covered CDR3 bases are TGTGCCTGGAGTCTACCCCCACAGGACGAG. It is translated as CAWSLPPQDE. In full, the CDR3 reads CAWSLPPQDEQYF.

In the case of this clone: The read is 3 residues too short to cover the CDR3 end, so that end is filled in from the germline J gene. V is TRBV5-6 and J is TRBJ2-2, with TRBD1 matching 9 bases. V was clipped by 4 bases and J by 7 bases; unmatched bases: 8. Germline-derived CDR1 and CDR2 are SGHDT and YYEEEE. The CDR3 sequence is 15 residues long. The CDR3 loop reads CASSTGTGRDGELFF. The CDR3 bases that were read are TGTGCCAGCAGCACCGGGACAGGGCGTGACGGGGAG.

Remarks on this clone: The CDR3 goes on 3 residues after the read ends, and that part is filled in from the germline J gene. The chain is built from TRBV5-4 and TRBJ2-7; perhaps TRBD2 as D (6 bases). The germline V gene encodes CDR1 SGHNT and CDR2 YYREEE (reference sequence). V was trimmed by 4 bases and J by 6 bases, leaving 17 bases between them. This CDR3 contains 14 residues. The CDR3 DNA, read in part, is TGTGCCAGCAGCCTGGGCGGGAAACAAGGCGAG. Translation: CASSLGGKQGE. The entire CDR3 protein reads CASSLGGKQGEQYF.

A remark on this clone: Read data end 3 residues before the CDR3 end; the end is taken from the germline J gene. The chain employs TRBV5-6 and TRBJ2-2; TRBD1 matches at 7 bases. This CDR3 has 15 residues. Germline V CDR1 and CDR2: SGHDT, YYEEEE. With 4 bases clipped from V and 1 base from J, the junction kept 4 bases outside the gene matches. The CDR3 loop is CASSPGTVNTGELFF. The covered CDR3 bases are TGTGCCAGCAGCCCGGGGACAGTGAACACCGGGGAG.

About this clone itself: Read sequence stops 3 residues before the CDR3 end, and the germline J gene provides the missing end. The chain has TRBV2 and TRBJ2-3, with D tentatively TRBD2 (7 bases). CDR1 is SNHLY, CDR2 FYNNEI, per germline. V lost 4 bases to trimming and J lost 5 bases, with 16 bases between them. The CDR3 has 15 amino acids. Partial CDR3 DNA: TGTGCCAGCAGTGGCCCGGGGGGCCGGGGAGATACG. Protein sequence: CASSGPGGRGDT. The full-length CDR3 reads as CASSGPGGRGDTQYF.

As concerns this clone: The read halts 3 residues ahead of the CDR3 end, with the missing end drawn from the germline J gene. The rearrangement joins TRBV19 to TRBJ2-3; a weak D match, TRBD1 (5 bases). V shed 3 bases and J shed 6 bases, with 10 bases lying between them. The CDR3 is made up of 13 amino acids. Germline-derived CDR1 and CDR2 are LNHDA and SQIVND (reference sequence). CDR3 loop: CASSIARADTQYF. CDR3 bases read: TGTGCCAGTAGTATTGCCAGGGCGGATACG.

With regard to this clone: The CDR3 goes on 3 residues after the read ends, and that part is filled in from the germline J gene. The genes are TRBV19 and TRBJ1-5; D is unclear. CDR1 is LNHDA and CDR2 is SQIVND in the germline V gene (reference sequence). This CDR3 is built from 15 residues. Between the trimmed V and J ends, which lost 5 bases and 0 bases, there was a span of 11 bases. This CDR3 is CASSQSEFSNQPQHF. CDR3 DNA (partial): TGTGCCAGTAGTCAGTCAGAGTTTAGCAATCAGCCC.

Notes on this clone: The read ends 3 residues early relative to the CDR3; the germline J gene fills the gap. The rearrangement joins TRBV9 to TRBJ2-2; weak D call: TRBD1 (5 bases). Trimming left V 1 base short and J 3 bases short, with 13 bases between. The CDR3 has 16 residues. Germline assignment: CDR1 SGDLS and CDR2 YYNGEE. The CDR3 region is CASSVRGGKDTGELFF. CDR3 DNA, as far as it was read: TGTGCCAGCAGCGTAAGGGGCGGTAAGGACACCGGGGAG.

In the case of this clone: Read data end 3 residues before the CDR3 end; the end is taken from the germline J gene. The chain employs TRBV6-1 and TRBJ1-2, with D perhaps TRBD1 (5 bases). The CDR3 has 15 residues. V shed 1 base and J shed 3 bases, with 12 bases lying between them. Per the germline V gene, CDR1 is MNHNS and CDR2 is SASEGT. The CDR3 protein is CASSEGGEEDYGYTF. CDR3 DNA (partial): TGTGCCAGCAGTGAAGGAGGGGAGGAAGACTATGGC.

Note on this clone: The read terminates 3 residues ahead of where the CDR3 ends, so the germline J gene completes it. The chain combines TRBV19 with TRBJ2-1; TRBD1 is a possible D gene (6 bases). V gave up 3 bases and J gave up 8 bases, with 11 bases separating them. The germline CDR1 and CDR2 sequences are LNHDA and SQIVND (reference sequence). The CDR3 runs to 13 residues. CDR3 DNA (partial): TGTGCCAGTAGTATTGGGGGCTGGGATGAG. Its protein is CASSIGGWDE. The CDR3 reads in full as CASSIGGWDEQFF.

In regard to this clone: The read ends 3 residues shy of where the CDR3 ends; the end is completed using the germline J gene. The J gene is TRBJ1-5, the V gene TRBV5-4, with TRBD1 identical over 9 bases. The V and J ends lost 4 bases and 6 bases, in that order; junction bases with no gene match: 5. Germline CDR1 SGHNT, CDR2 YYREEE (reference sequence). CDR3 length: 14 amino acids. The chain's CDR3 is CASSRDRDSQPQHF. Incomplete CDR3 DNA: TGTGCCAGCAGCCGGGACAGGGATAGTCAGCCC.

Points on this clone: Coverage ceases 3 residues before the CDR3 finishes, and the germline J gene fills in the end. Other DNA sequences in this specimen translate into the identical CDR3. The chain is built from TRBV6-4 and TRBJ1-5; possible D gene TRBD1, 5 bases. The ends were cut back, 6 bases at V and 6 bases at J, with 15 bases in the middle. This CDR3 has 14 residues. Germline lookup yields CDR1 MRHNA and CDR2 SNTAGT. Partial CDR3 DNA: TGTGCCAGCAGGAAGATAGAGGGGAGTCAGCCC. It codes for CASRKIEGSQP. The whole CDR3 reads CASRKIEGSQPQHF.

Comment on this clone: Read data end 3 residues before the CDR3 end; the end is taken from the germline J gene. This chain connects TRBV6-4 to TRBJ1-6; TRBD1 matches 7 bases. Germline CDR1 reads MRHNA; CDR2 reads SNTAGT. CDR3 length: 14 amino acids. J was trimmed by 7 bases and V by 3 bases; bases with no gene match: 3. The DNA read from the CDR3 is TGTGCCAGCAGTGAAGGGACAGCCAATTCACCC. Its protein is CASSEGTANSP. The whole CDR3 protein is CASSEGTANSPLHF.

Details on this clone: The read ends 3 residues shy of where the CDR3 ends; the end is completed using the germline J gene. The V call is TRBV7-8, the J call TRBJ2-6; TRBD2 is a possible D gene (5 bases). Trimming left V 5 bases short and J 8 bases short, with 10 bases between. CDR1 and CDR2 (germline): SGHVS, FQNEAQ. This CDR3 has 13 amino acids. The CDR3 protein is CASSPGLTNVLTF. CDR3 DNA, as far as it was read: TGTGCCAGCAGCCCCGGACTCACCAACGTC.

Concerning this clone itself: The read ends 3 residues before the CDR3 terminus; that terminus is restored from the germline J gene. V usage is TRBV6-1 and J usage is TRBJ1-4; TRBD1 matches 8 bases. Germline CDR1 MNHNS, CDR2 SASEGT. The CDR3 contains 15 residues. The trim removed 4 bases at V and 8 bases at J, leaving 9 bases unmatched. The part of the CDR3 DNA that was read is TGTGCCAGCAGTGCAACCCAGGGGGCGGGAGAAAAA. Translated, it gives CASSATQGAGEK. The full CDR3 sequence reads CASSATQGAGEKLFF.

The covered CDR3 bases are TGTGCCAGCAGCTTAAACCCGGGGAGGTACAATGAG. Translating it yields CASSLNPGRYNE. The entire CDR3 reads CASSLNPGRYNEQFF. The genes are TRBV7-3 and TRBJ2-1; D is perhaps TRBD2 (6 bases). The read stops 3 residues short of the end of the CDR3; the missing end is completed from the germline J gene. Looked up from germline, CDR1 is SGHTA and CDR2 is FQGTGA. V lost 1 base and J lost 4, with 11 bases in between. The CDR3 extends over 15 amino acids.

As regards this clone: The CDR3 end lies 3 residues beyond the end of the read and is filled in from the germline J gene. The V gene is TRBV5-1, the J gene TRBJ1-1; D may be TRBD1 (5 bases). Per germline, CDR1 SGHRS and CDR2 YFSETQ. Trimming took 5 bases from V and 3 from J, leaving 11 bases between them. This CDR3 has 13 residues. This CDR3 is CASRGGEHTEAFF. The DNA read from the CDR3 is TGCGCCAGCAGGGGGGGGGAACACACTGAA.

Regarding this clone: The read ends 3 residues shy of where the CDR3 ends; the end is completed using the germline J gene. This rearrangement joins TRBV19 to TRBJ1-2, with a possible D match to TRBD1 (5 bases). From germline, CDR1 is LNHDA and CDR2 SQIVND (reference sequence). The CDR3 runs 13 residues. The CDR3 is CASRQDSQGGYTF. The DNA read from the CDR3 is TGTGCCAGTAGACAAGACTCCCAGGGAGGC. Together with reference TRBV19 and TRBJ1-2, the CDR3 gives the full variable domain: DGGITQSPKYLFRKEGQNVTLSCEQNLNHDAMYWYRQDPGQGLRLIYYSQIVNDFQKGDIAEGYSVSREKKESFPLTVTSAQKNPTAFYLCASRQDSQGGYTFGSGTRLTVV.

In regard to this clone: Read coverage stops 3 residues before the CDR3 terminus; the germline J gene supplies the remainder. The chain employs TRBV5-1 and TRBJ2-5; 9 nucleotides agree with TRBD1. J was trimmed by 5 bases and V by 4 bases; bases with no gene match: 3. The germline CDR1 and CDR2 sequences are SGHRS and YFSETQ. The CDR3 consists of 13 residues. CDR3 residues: CASSMDRGETQYF. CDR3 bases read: TGCGCCAGCAGCATGGACAGGGGTGAGACC.

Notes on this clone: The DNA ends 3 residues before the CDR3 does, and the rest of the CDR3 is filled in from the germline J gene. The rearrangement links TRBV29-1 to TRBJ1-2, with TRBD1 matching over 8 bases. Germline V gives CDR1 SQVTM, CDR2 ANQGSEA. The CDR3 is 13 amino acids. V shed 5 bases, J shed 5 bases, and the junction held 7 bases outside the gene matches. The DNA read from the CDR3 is TGCAGCGTTTTTCAGGGGGCAGAGTATGGC. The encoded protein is CSVFQGAEYG. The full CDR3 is CSVFQGAEYGYTF.

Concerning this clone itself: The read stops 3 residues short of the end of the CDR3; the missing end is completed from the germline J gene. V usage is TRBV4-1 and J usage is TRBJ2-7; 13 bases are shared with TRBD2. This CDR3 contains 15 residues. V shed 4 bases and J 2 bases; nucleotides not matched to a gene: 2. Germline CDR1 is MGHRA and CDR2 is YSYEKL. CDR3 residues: CASSPGTSGAYEQYF. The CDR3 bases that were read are TGCGCCAGCAGCCCGGGGACTAGCGGGGCCTACGAG.

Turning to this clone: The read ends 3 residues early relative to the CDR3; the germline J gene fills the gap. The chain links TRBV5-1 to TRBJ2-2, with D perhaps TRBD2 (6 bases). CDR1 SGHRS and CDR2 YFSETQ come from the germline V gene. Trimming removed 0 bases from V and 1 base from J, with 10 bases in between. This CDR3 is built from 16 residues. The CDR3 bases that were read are TGCGCCAGCAGCTTGGTATTGGGACTGAACACCGGGGAG. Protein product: CASSLVLGLNTGE. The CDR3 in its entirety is CASSLVLGLNTGELFF. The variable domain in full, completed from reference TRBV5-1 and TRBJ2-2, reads KAGVTQTPRYLIKTRGQQVTLSCSPISGHRSVSWYQQTPGQGLQFLFEYFSETQRNKGNFPGRFSGRQFSNSRSEMNVSTLELGDSALYLCASSLVLGLNTGELFFGEGSRLTVL.

CDR3 in amino acids: CASLQGDGQPQYF. CDR3 DNA (partial): TGTGCCAGTCTCCAGGGAGATGGACAGCCG. The chain combines TRBV19 with TRBJ2-3; TRBD1 is a possible D gene (6 bases). The read finishes 3 residues shy of the CDR3 end, and the germline J gene is used to complete it. Germline-derived CDR1 and CDR2 are LNHDA and SQIVND (reference sequence). The CDR3 sequence is 13 residues long.

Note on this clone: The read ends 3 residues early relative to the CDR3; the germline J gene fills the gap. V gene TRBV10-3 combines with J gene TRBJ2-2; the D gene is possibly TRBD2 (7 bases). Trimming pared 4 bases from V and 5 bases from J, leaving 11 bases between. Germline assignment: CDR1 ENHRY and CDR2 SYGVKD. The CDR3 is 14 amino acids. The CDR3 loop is CAISVQGGTGELFF. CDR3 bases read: TGTGCCATCAGTGTACAGGGAGGGACCGGGGAG.

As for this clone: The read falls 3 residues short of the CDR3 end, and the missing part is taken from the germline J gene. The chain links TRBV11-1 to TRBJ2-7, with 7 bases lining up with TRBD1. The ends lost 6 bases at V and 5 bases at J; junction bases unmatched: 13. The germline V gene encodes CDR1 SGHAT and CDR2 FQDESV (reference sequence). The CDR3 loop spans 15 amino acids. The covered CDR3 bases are TGTGCCAGCAGGGTAGTCGGGACAGTAAGCGACGAG. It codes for CASRVVGTVSDE. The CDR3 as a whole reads CASRVVGTVSDEQYF.

Incomplete CDR3 DNA: TGTGCCAGTGATACTAGCGGAAGAGATACG. It is translated as CASDTSGRDT. The CDR3 reads in full as CASDTSGRDTQYF. The rearrangement joins TRBV19 to TRBJ2-3, with TRBD2 matching 8 bases. Read coverage stops 3 residues before the CDR3 terminus; the germline J gene supplies the remainder. The CDR3 length is 13 residues. The germline gives CDR1 LNHDA, CDR2 SQIVND (reference sequence). After removal of 8 bases from V and 5 bases from J, the junction contained 6 bases not matched to a gene.